Listed here are 26 T cell receptor beta chains from one sample, sequenced in a study of shared clonotypes between healthy human individuals. The protocol was immunoSEQ multiplex PCR, while the TCRdb copy is restricted to in-frame clones and leaves out a portion. The data contain a few million clones, approximately 95% of them seen just once; the ten biggest clones take up under 0.45%. Sample: naive CD4+ T cells from PBMCs. Subset described: CD45RA+ positively selected. The receptor source for this set is a man aged 18 to 35 in good health. Some clones in this sample may be carry-over from other donors' samples.

A remark on this clone: Other nucleotide sequences from this sample produce the same CDR3. The chain joins TRBV28 to TRBJ2-1, with unresolved D. The germline V gene encodes CDR1 MDHEN and CDR2 SYDVKM. CDR3 length equals 12 residues. V shed 4 bases and J shed 2 bases, with 3 bases lying between them. The CDR3 DNA sequence: TGTGCCAGCAGTTCCACCTACAATGAGCAGTTCTTC. This sequence encodes CASSSTYNEQFF.

V is TRBV4-1 and J is TRBJ2-6; D is unclear. The ends were cut back, 2 bases at V and 0 bases at J, with 8 bases in the middle. The CDR3 runs 16 residues. Germline V gene lookup returns CDR1 MGHRA and CDR2 YSYEKL. CDR3 region: CASSQRVNSGANVLTF. CDR3 nucleotide sequence: TGCGCCAGCAGCCAAAGGGTGAACTCTGGGGCCAACGTCCTGACTTTC.

This clone was counted a single time. This rearrangement joins TRBV6-5 to TRBJ2-2; D unclear. Germline CDR1 is MNHEY and CDR2 is SVGAGI. The CDR3 covers 15 residues. The germline V and J ends were trimmed by 5 bases and 4 bases, with 14 bases remaining between them. CDR3 amino acids: CASSGRSRSTGELFF. Here the CDR3 DNA reads TGTGCCAGCAGTGGACGTAGCAGGTCCACCGGGGAGCTGTTTTTT.

The chain employs TRBV6-5 and TRBJ2-7; D is ambiguous. Germline CDR1 reads MNHEY; CDR2 reads SVGAGI. Trimming pared 7 bases from V and 6 bases from J, leaving 16 bases between. The CDR3 extends over 13 amino acids. Written as DNA, the CDR3 is TGTGCCAGCACCTATTTGAACGGTGGCGAGCAGTACTTC. This translates into CASTYLNGGEQYF.

The V gene is TRBV9, the J gene TRBJ2-7; 10 bases match TRBD1. The CDR3 is made up of 15 amino acids. The V gene's germline CDR1 is SGDLS and CDR2 YYNGEE. The ends lost 4 bases at V and 3 bases at J; junction bases unmatched: 7. CDR3 amino acids: CASSPKGQGNYEQYF. The CDR3 DNA is TGTGCCAGCAGCCCTAAGGGACAGGGGAACTACGAGCAGTACTTC.

This chain links TRBV6-5 with TRBJ2-2; TRBD2 might be the D (6 bases). In germline, CDR1 is MNHEY, CDR2 SVGAGI. Deletions cut 5 bases from V and 6 bases from J, with 13 bases between. The CDR3 spans 14 residues. The CDR3 region has the DNA TGTGCCAGCAGTAGGGGACTTACCTCCGGGGAGCTGTTTTTT. This sequence encodes CASSRGLTSGELFF.

V gene TRBV10-3 combines with J gene TRBJ2-1, with 9 bases aligning to TRBD1. Per germline, CDR1 ENHRY and CDR2 SYGVKD. The V gene end was trimmed by 3 bases and the J gene end by 9 bases; junction bases not matched to a gene: 12. The CDR3 has 16 amino acids. CDR3 sequence: CAISDPDGQGNGEQFF. In DNA, the CDR3 is TGTGCCATCAGTGATCCCGATGGACAGGGGAACGGTGAGCAGTTCTTC.

V is TRBV2 and J is TRBJ2-1; TRBD1 matches at 7 bases. After removal of 5 bases from V and 7 bases from J, the junction contained 11 bases not matched to a gene. This CDR3 is built from 15 residues. Germline V gives CDR1 SNHLY, CDR2 FYNNEI. Here the CDR3 reads CASSLRQGGVNEQFF. The DNA for the CDR3 is TGTGCCAGCAGTCTCAGACAGGGTGGGGTAAATGAGCAGTTCTTC.

The chain uses TRBV7-2 and TRBJ2-2; 8 nucleotides match TRBD2. The CDR3 runs to 16 residues. V dropped 1 base and J dropped 6; count of bases not matched to a gene: 7. CDR1 is SGHTA, CDR2 FQGNSA, per germline. Here the CDR3 reads CASSLEAGGKSGELFF. The CDR3 DNA reads as TGTGCCAGCAGCTTAGAGGCGGGAGGAAAATCCGGGGAGCTGTTTTTT. Based on the CDR3 plus reference TRBV7-2 and TRBJ2-2, the full variable domain is GAGVSQSPSNKVTEKGKDVELRCDPISGHTALYWYRQSLGQGLEFLIYFQGNSAPDKSGLPSDRFSAERTGGSVSTLTIQRTQQEDSAVYLCASSLEAGGKSGELFFGEGSRLTVL.

Concerning this clone itself: Additional DNA sequences in this sample encode the identical CDR3. The J gene is TRBJ1-3, the V gene TRBV10-3; 9 positions match TRBD1. Trimming at V came to 4 bases and at J to 2 bases, leaving 0 bases not matched to a gene. The germline V gene has CDR1 ENHRY and CDR2 SYGVKD. This CDR3 is built from 14 residues. CDR3 nucleotide sequence: TGTGCCATCAGTGGACAGGGGGCTGGAAACACCATATATTTT. Encoded protein: CAISGQGAGNTIYF.

The V call is TRBV14, the J call TRBJ2-1, with D uncertain. Germline CDR1 and CDR2: SGHDN and FVKESK. The ends were cut back, 2 bases at V and 2 bases at J, with 7 bases in the middle. The CDR3 totals 14 residues. In DNA, the CDR3 is TGTGCCAGCAGCCAAAGGGTTACCTACAATGAGCAGTTCTTC. Residues: CASSQRVTYNEQFF.

Remarks on this clone: This sample also contains other DNA sequences that code for the same CDR3. The chain carries TRBV28 and TRBJ2-1; TRBD2 aligns across 8 bases. V lost 3 bases and J lost 5; bases outside the gene matches: 6. Germline CDR1 MDHEN, CDR2 SYDVKM. The CDR3 covers 15 residues. CDR3 region: CASSFSSGLNNEQFF. The CDR3 DNA reads as TGTGCCAGCAGTTTCTCTAGCGGGCTGAACAATGAGCAGTTCTTC.

The rearrangement links TRBV18 to TRBJ1-1; D remains ambiguous. This CDR3 has 12 residues. Trimming removed 0 bases from V and 8 bases from J, with 7 bases in between. Germline V gene data show CDR1 as KGHSH and CDR2 as LQKENI. CDR3 DNA: TGTGCCAGCTCACCACCGACCGGAGAAGCTTTCTTT. Translated, it gives CASSPPTGEAFF.

This clone was seen more than once but under ten times. The same CDR3 also results from other DNA sequences found in this sample. The chain recombines TRBV28 with TRBJ2-3; D perhaps matches TRBD2 (6 bases). Germline V gene lookup returns CDR1 MDHEN and CDR2 SYDVKM. V lost 6 bases and J lost 0, with 10 bases in between. The CDR3 is 14 residues long. CDR3 bases: TGTGCCAGCAGAACCGGGACTAGCACAGATACGCAGTATTTT. Protein sequence: CASRTGTSTDTQYF.

V and J are TRBV15 and TRBJ2-5; D might be TRBD2 (5 bases). The V and J ends lost 6 bases and 4 bases respectively, with 12 bases between them. Germline V gene lookup returns CDR1 LNHNV and CDR2 YYDKDF (reference sequence). This CDR3 spans 13 amino acids. In nucleotides, the CDR3 is TGTGCCACCAGGCAAGCGGTAGGAGAGACCCAGTACTTC. Translating it yields CATRQAVGETQYF. The full variable domain, its missing parts supplied by reference TRBV15 and TRBJ2-5, is DAMVIQNPRYQVTQFGKPVTLSCSQTLNHNVMYWYQQKSSQAPKLLFHYYDKDFNNEADTPDNFQSRRPNTSFCFLDIRSPGLGDTAMYLCATRQAVGETQYFGPGTRLLVL.

Comment on this clone: Other DNA sequences in this sample translate to the same CDR3. The chain links TRBV5-1 to TRBJ2-5; TRBD1 is a possible D gene (5 bases). The CDR3 is made up of 12 amino acids. The germline V gene encodes CDR1 SGHRS and CDR2 YFSETQ. The V end lost 2 bases, the J end lost 5 bases, and 7 bases lay between the germline ends. CDR3 region: CASSFAGETQYF. CDR3 nucleotides: TGCGCCAGCAGCTTCGCAGGGGAGACCCAGTACTTC.

This clone was seen a handful of times. This sequence joins TRBV28 and TRBJ1-5; D perhaps matches TRBD1 (6 bases). Germline assignment: CDR1 MDHEN and CDR2 SYDVKM. V was pared by 2 bases and J by 4 bases, with 15 bases between. This CDR3 comprises 16 residues. In DNA form, the CDR3 reads TGTGCCAGCAGTTTAGGGGGGCGGTTGACAAATCAGCCCCAGCATTTT. Its translation: CASSLGGRLTNQPQHF.

As concerns this clone: In the same sample, other DNA sequences code for this CDR3. The V and J genes are TRBV19 and TRBJ2-7; 9 nucleotides line up with TRBD1. V was pared by 7 bases and J by 1 base, with 5 bases of the junction left unmatched. Germline V gene data show CDR1 as LNHDA and CDR2 as SQIVND (reference sequence). The CDR3 length is 14 residues. The chain's CDR3 is CASTPGQGSYEQYF. CDR3 DNA: TGTGCCAGTACGCCGGGACAGGGTTCCTACGAGCAGTACTTC.

The genes are TRBV7-8 and TRBJ1-1; possible D gene TRBD1, 6 bases. The CDR3 is 13 residues long. Germline CDR1 reads SGHVS; CDR2 reads FQNEAQ. Between the trimmed V and J ends, which lost 5 bases and 2 bases, there was a span of 9 bases. The CDR3 sequence: CASSAQGNTEAFF. CDR3 sequence (DNA): TGTGCCAGCAGCGCACAGGGAAACACTGAAGCTTTCTTT.

This sequence joins TRBV6-1 and TRBJ1-2; D is undetermined. Germline V gene lookup returns CDR1 MNHNS and CDR2 SASEGT. This CDR3 is built from 13 residues. The V and J ends lost 6 bases and 6 bases respectively, with 14 bases between them. CDR3 region: CASSVGVLDGYTF. The CDR3 nucleotides read TGTGCCAGCAGCGTTGGGGTCTTGGATGGCTACACCTTC.

This clone occurred once. V is TRBV6-1 and J is TRBJ1-6, with unresolved D. This CDR3 spans 15 amino acids. V was shortened by 5 bases and J by 9 bases, with 17 bases between the two germline ends. From germline, CDR1 is MNHNS and CDR2 SASEGT. The CDR3 spells CASSRDLGGGSPLHF. Here the CDR3 DNA reads TGTGCCAGCAGTCGAGACCTGGGTGGAGGTTCACCCCTCCACTTT.

The chain links TRBV19 to TRBJ2-7; D unresolved. Germline assignment: CDR1 LNHDA and CDR2 SQIVND (reference sequence). This CDR3 is built from 16 residues. Trimming removed 3 bases at V and 6 bases at J, with 21 bases between. CDR3 nucleotides: TGTGCCAGTAGTATTTTATTTTCGGCGAACCTCCTCGAGCAGTACTTC. This sequence encodes CASSILFSANLLEQYF.

The J gene is TRBJ1-4, the V gene TRBV18, with 7 bases aligning to TRBD1. This CDR3 has 15 amino acids. V trimming: 2 bases; J trimming: 10 bases; junction bases outside the gene matches: 10. The germline V gene has CDR1 KGHSH and CDR2 LQKENI. The CDR3 is CASSPTGQYHTKLFF. CDR3 DNA: TGTGCCAGCTCACCAACGGGACAGTACCACACAAAACTGTTTTTT.

CDR3 residues: CASSVAWGQTNTEAFF. The CDR3 coding sequence is TGTGCCAGCAGCGTAGCTTGGGGACAGACGAACACTGAAGCTTTCTTT. The rearrangement links TRBV9 to TRBJ1-1, with 7 bases identical to TRBD1. Germline V gene lookup returns CDR1 SGDLS and CDR2 YYNGEE. The CDR3 runs to 16 residues. J was trimmed by 1 base and V by 0 bases; bases with no gene match: 6.

The chain carries TRBV6-6 and TRBJ1-1; D possibly corresponds to TRBD1 (6 bases). CDR1 and CDR2 (germline): MNHNY, SVGAGI (reference sequence). Trimming took off 4 bases at V and 4 bases at J, with 13 bases between the two ends. CDR3 size: 14 residues. The CDR3 sequence: CASSWDWTATEAFF. CDR3 bases: TGTGCCAGCAGTTGGGACTGGACAGCCACTGAAGCTTTCTTT.

This clone turned up a few times. The chain joins TRBV29-1 to TRBJ1-1; no reliable D call. The CDR3 sequence is 14 residues long. Trimming removed 2 bases from V and 0 bases from J, with 10 bases in between. CDR1 SQVTM and CDR2 ANQGSEA come from the germline V gene. CDR3 amino acids: CSVERVLVNTEAFF. The CDR3 DNA follows: TGCAGCGTTGAACGCGTCTTGGTGAACACTGAAGCTTTCTTT.